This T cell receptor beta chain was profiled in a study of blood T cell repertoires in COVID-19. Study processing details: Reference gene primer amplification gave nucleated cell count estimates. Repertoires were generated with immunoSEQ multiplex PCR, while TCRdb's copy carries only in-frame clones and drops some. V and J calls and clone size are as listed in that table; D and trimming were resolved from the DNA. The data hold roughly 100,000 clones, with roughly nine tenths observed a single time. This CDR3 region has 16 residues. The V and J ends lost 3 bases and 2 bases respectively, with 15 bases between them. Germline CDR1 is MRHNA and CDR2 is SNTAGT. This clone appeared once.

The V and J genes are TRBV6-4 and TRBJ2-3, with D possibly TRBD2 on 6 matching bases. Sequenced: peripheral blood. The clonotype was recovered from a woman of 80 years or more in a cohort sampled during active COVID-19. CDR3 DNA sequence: TGTGCCAGCAGTGAAGAGGGCCTAGCGATCACAGATACGCAGTATTTT. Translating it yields CASSEEGLAITDTQYF.